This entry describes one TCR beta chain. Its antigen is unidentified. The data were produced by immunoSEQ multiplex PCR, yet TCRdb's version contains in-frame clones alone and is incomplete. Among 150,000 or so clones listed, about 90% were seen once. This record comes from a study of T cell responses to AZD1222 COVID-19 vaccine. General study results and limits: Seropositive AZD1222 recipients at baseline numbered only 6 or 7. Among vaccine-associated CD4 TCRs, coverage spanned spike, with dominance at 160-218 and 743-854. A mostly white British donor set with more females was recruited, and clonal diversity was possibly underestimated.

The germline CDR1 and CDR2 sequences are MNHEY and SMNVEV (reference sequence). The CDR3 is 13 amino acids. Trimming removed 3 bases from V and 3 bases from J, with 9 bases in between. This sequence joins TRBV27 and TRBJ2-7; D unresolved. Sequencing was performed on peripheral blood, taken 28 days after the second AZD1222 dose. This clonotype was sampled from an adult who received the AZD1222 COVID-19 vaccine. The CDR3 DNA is TGTGCCAGCAGTTTCGAGGCTAGCTACGAGCAGTACTTC. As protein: CASSFEASYEQYF.